Below are 17 T cell receptor beta chains sequenced from a single sample in a study of CD8 T cells in Susac syndrome. When the RNA was reverse transcribed, random hexamers were used with an input of 0.5 to 1 ug. TCRdb independently ran MiXCR on the immunoSEQ multiplex PCR reads; one entry per CDR3 protein. The sample lists about 47,000 distinct CDR3 sequences; more than 85% were seen once. Sequencing input: CD8+ T cells from PBMCs. Every receptor here comes from a human donor in good health.

This chain joins TRBV3-1 and TRBJ2-5; 7 bases line up with TRBD2. Germline V lookup: CDR1 LGHDT, CDR2 YNNKEL (reference sequence). This CDR3 region has 16 residues. V lost 0 bases to trimming and J lost 5 bases; unmatched junction nucleotides: 9. CDR3 sequence reads: CASSQEGGGWRETQYF. CDR3 DNA: TGTGCCAGCAGCCAAGAGGGGGGGGGATGGAGGGAGACCCAGTACTTC.

V gene TRBV30 combines with J gene TRBJ2-3; D is possibly TRBD1 (6 bases). The CDR3 consists of 14 residues. CDR1 and CDR2 (germline): GTSNPN, SVGIG (reference sequence). Trimming pared 6 bases from V and 3 bases from J, leaving 16 bases between. The CDR3 region has the DNA TGTGCCTGCGGATGGCAGGGGCGAACAGATACGCAGTATTTT. It yields the protein CACGWQGRTDTQYF.

V usage is TRBV30 and J usage is TRBJ2-2, with D possibly matching TRBD2 (6 bases). V lost 3 bases, J lost 4 bases, and 12 bases lay in between. CDR1 and CDR2 (germline): GTSNPN, SVGIG (reference sequence). This CDR3 has 14 amino acids. Here the CDR3 reads CAWRSGVTTGELFF. CDR3 bases: TGTGCCTGGAGATCGGGAGTTACCACCGGGGAGCTGTTTTTT.

The chain joins TRBV27 to TRBJ1-1; TRBD1 might be the D (5 bases). Trimming took off 4 bases at V and 5 bases at J, with 17 bases between the two ends. The CDR3 runs 15 residues. Germline assignment: CDR1 MNHEY and CDR2 SMNVEV (reference sequence). The CDR3 loop reads CASSSGVGRLTEAFF. CDR3 in DNA: TGTGCCAGCAGTTCAGGAGTGGGACGATTGACTGAAGCTTTCTTT.

The V and J genes are TRBV7-6 and TRBJ2-1, with D perhaps TRBD1 or TRBD2 (5 bases each). CDR1 is SGHVS, CDR2 FNYEAQ, per germline. The CDR3 covers 14 residues. Trimming took 1 base from V and 10 from J, leaving 14 bases between them. CDR3 sequence: CASSLGGALDEQFF. The CDR3 region has the DNA TGTGCCAGCAGCTTAGGAGGGGCCCTAGACGAGCAGTTCTTC.

This clonotype was counted once. The CDR3 here is CSVEDRGYTF. CDR3 nucleotides: TGCAGCGTTGAAGATCGGGGCTACACCTTC. This chain links TRBV29-1 with TRBJ1-2; D gene unclear. The germline V gene has CDR1 SQVTM and CDR2 ANQGSEA. This CDR3 region has 10 residues. V was clipped by 0 bases and J by 8 bases, with 4 bases between them.

The V call is TRBV6-1, the J call TRBJ2-1; unclear D gene. The V end was cut by 2 bases, the J end by 10 bases, with 9 bases between. Germline CDR1 is MNHNS and CDR2 is SASEGT. The CDR3 has 12 residues. The CDR3 protein is CASSEYGQEQFF. In DNA, the CDR3 is TGTGCCAGCAGTGAATACGGCCAGGAGCAGTTCTTC.

This sequence joins TRBV5-6 and TRBJ1-2; D gene uncertain. Germline lookup yields CDR1 SGHDT and CDR2 YYEEEE. Trimming removed 8 bases at V and 9 bases at J, with 8 bases between. This CDR3 is 9 amino acids long. The CDR3 loop reads CASISSYTF. Here the CDR3 DNA reads TGTGCCAGTATCTCAAGCTACACCTTC.

The chain has TRBV7-9 and TRBJ2-7, with 8 bases fitting TRBD2. After removal of 6 bases from V and 3 bases from J, the junction contained 16 bases not matched to a gene. The CDR3 has 17 amino acids. The germline gives CDR1 SEHNR, CDR2 FQNEAQ (reference sequence). CDR3 bases: TGTGCCAGCAGTCACCCACGGAGTGGACTAGCAAACTACGAGCAGTACTTC. This codes for CASSHPRSGLANYEQYF.

V is TRBV19 and J is TRBJ2-7; TRBD2 matches 8 bases. V shed 1 base, J shed 0 bases, and the junction held 8 bases outside the gene matches. The CDR3 is 17 residues long. Germline loops: CDR1 LNHDA, CDR2 SQIVND (reference sequence). The CDR3 is CASSIGVEREISYEQYF. The CDR3 DNA reads as TGTGCCAGTAGTATAGGGGTAGAGCGGGAGATCTCCTACGAGCAGTACTTC.

This clonotype was observed a handful of times. The J gene is TRBJ2-7, the V gene TRBV6-1; no firm D call. This CDR3 spans 12 amino acids. Trimming took 8 bases from V and 3 from J, leaving 11 bases between them. Germline-derived CDR1 and CDR2 are MNHNS and SASEGT. In DNA, the CDR3 is TGTGCCAGCGCTACAATTGGCTACGAGCAGTACTTC. Protein sequence: CASATIGYEQYF.

This clonotype was observed a handful of times. This chain links TRBV30 with TRBJ2-3, with a tentative D call TRBD2 (6 bases). In germline, CDR1 is GTSNPN, CDR2 SVGIG (reference sequence). With 2 bases removed from V and 2 bases from J, the gap between germline ends came to 11 bases. The CDR3 runs to 14 residues. The CDR3 here is CAWSLSGITDTQYF. CDR3 coding DNA: TGTGCCTGGAGTCTTAGCGGTATCACAGATACGCAGTATTTT.

The V gene is TRBV5-6, the J gene TRBJ1-5, with D possibly being TRBD1 (6 bases). Trimming cost V 4 bases and J 6 bases, with 14 bases left between them. This CDR3 comprises 14 residues. From germline, CDR1 is SGHDT and CDR2 YYEEEE. CDR3 residues: CASSLGGAPQPQHF. CDR3 coding DNA: TGTGCCAGCAGCCTGGGGGGGGCCCCTCAGCCCCAGCATTTT. Combining the CDR3 with reference TRBV5-6 and TRBJ1-5 gives the whole variable domain DAGVTQSPTHLIKTRGQQVTLRCSPKSGHDTVSWYQQALGQGPQFIFQYYEEEERQRGNFPDRFSGHQFPNYSSELNVNALLLGDSALYLCASSLGGAPQPQHFGDGTRLSIL.

The chain has TRBV7-9 and TRBJ2-5; 8 bases are a match to TRBD1. The junction had 5 bases not matched to a gene; V was cut back by 2 bases and J by 3 bases. The CDR3 has 15 amino acids. Germline CDR1 and CDR2: SEHNR and FQNEAQ (reference sequence). The CDR3: CASSLPDREEETQYF. In nucleotides, the CDR3 is TGTGCCAGCAGCTTACCGGACAGGGAGGAAGAGACCCAGTACTTC. The whole variable domain, remainder taken from reference TRBV7-9 and TRBJ2-5, is DTGVSQNPRHKITKRGQNVTFRCDPISEHNRLYWYRQTLGQGPEFLTYFQNEAQLEKSRLLSDRFSAERPKGSFSTLEIQRTEQGDSAMYLCASSLPDREEETQYFGPGTRLLVL.

The V and J genes are TRBV3-1 and TRBJ2-1; D gene unclear. The CDR3 contains 13 residues. In germline, CDR1 is LGHDT, CDR2 YNNKEL (reference sequence). Trimming left V 0 bases short and J 7 bases short, with 7 bases between. CDR3: CASSQDSRNEQFF. The CDR3, as DNA: TGTGCCAGCAGCCAAGATAGTAGGAATGAGCAGTTCTTC.

J is TRBJ1-1 and V is TRBV5-6; a possible D gene is TRBD1 (6 bases). Germline V gene lookup returns CDR1 SGHDT and CDR2 YYEEEE. The CDR3 consists of 14 residues. V dropped 4 bases and J dropped 4 bases, with 14 bases sitting between them. The CDR3, as DNA: TGTGCCAGCAGCAAGGGAGAAGGGGGCACTGAAGCTTTCTTT. Residues: CASSKGEGGTEAFF.

The sample holds a few counts of this clonotype. The chain joins TRBV13 to TRBJ2-7; a weak D match, TRBD1 (6 bases). V dropped 4 bases and J dropped 1 base, with 8 bases sitting between them. Germline loops: CDR1 PRHDT, CDR2 FYEKMQ (reference sequence). The CDR3 runs 13 residues. The CDR3 here is CASSSDSSYEQYF. In nucleotides, the CDR3 is TGTGCCAGCAGCTCGGACAGTTCCTACGAGCAGTACTTC.